This TCR beta chain is from a study of blood T cell repertoires in COVID-19. This table comes from immunoSEQ multiplex PCR, and its TCRdb copy is limited to in-frame clones, with some not included. The sample shows approximately 270,000 clones, about nine tenths of them seen only once. Participants, about 18 to 90 years old, spanned approximately 26 US areas. The V end was cut by 0 bases, the J end by 1 base, with 12 bases between. This CDR3 contains 16 residues. The germline V gene encodes CDR1 SGDLS and CDR2 YYNGEE. The sequence was obtained from a man in his forties who had recovered from COVID-19. The specimen was PBMCs or T cells enriched from blood (not recorded which). The V call is TRBV9, the J call TRBJ2-3, with TRBD2 as a possible D gene (7 bases). CDR3 region: CASSVVEGGRTDTQYF. The CDR3 DNA reads TGTGCCAGCAGCGTAGTGGAGGGGGGGCGCACAGATACGCAGTATTTT.